The 3 T cell receptor beta chains presented below share a single source sample, sequenced in a study of blood T cell repertoires in COVID-19. Profiled with immunoSEQ multiplex PCR; TCRdb holds only in-frame clones, not every one. This table has fewer than 100,000 clones, roughly 88% appearing once. The material sequenced was peripheral blood. All receptors derive from a woman between 50 and 59 years old with acute or convalescent COVID-19.

This rearrangement joins TRBV28 to TRBJ1-5; no clear D gene. Trimming left V 3 bases short and J 6 bases short, with 12 bases between. The CDR3 extends over 14 amino acids. Germline loops: CDR1 MDHEN, CDR2 SYDVKM. CDR3 coding DNA: TGTGCCAGCAGTTTTTCGGGGAATGGTCAGCCCCAGCATTTT. Amino acids: CASSFSGNGQPQHF.

The V and J genes are TRBV7-9 and TRBJ1-4; weak D call: TRBD1 (5 bases). Trimming removed 1 base from V and 0 bases from J, with 6 bases in between. The germline gives CDR1 SEHNR, CDR2 FQNEAQ (reference sequence). The length of the CDR3 is 15 residues. CDR3 protein: CASSLGTTTNEKLFF. Here the CDR3 DNA reads TGTGCCAGCAGCTTAGGGACAACAACTAATGAAAAACTGTTTTTT.

The V gene is TRBV6-5, the J gene TRBJ1-1, with a weak D call TRBD1 (5 bases). Germline V gene lookup returns CDR1 MNHEY and CDR2 SVGAGI. The CDR3 sequence is 11 residues long. V was cut by 6 bases and J by 7 bases, with 9 bases left in between. For the CDR3, the DNA is TGTGCCAGCAGCCAGGGAATTGAAGCTTTCTTT. It yields the protein CASSQGIEAFF.